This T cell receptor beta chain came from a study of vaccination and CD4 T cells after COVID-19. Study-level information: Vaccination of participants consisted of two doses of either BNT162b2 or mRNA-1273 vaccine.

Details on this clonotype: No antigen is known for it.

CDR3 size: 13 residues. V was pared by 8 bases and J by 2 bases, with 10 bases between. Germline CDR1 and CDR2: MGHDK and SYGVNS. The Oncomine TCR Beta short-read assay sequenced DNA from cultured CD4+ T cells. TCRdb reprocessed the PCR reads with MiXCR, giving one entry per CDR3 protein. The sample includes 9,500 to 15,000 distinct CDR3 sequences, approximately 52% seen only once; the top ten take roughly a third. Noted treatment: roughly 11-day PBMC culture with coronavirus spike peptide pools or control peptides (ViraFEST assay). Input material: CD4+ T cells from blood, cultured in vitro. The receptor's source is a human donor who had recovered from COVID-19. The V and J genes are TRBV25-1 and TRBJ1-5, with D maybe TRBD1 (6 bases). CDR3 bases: TGTGCCAGCCCACAGGGATGCAATCAGCCCCAGCATTTT. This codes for CASPQGCNQPQHF. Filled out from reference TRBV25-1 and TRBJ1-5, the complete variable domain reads EADIYQTPRYLVIGTGKKITLECSQTMGHDKMYWYQQDPGMELHLIHYSYGVNSTEKGDLSSESTVSRIRTEHFPLTLESARPSHTSQYLCASPQGCNQPQHFGDGTRLSIL.